This T cell receptor (beta chain) derives from a study of blood T cell repertoires in COVID-19. Study details: Acute and convalescent COVID-19 specimens originated in the United States, Italy and Spain. From T cells, B-cell-depleted T cells, or PBMCs came the material, which was cDNA or gDNA.

Original analysis: Counts of nucleated cells, estimated from reference gene primer amplification, were obtained. Sequencing used immunoSEQ multiplex PCR; TCRdb keeps in-frame clones, though not all of them. V and J calls and clone size come straight from that table; D and trimming were deduced from the DNA. This sample has around 140,000 clones, with more than 75% found just once. This CDR3 contains 15 residues. V lost 6 bases, J lost 3 bases, and 17 bases lay in between. Per germline, CDR1 MDHEN and CDR2 SYDVKM. The chain uses TRBV28 and TRBJ1-2; D gene uncertain. This clonotype was sampled from a man at least 80 years old with acute or convalescent COVID-19. Sequencing was carried out using peripheral blood. In nucleotides, the CDR3 is TGTGCCAGCAGCACCCGGGCGTCGGGAGACTATGGCTACACCTTC. Translating gives CASSTRASGDYGYTF.